Presented here are 15 T cell receptor beta chains from one specimen sequenced in a study of blood T cell repertoires in COVID-19. Repertoires were generated with immunoSEQ multiplex PCR, while TCRdb's copy carries only in-frame clones and drops some. Here the sample spans roughly 90,000 clones, around 86% being singletons. Sequencing used peripheral blood. The receptors come from a man aged 35 to 55 with acute or convalescent COVID-19.

V gene TRBV15 combines with J gene TRBJ1-3; possible D gene TRBD1, 6 bases. CDR3 length equals 14 residues. V gave up 2 bases and J gave up 4 bases, with 9 bases separating them. Germline CDR1 reads LNHNV; CDR2 reads YYDKDF (reference sequence). CDR3 region: CATSRRDTGNTIYF. The CDR3 DNA reads as TGTGCCACCAGCAGACGGGACACAGGAAACACCATATATTTT.

The chain links TRBV7-2 to TRBJ1-1; D gene ambiguous. Germline lookup yields CDR1 SGHTA and CDR2 FQGNSA. The V end lost 11 bases, the J end lost 0 bases, and 10 bases lay between the germline ends. The CDR3 extends over 12 amino acids. The CDR3 nucleotides read TGTGCCGGTGGACTTATGAACACTGAAGCTTTCTTT. This encodes CAGGLMNTEAFF.

The chain employs TRBV19 and TRBJ1-1, with 8 bases matching TRBD1. V shed 3 bases and J 4 bases; nucleotides not matched to a gene: 7. This CDR3 comprises 15 residues. CDR1 and CDR2 from the germline V gene are LNHDA and SQIVND (reference sequence). The CDR3 is CASSITGGGSTEAFF. In DNA, the CDR3 is TGTGCCAGTAGTATTACAGGGGGAGGTAGCACTGAAGCTTTCTTT.

The chain links TRBV6-1 to TRBJ1-1; D is uncertain. The CDR3 contains 14 residues. Germline CDR1 MNHNS, CDR2 SASEGT. V lost 3 bases and J lost 0, with 8 bases in between. The CDR3 loop reads CASSDGEVNTEAFF. CDR3 DNA sequence: TGTGCCAGCAGTGACGGGGAAGTGAACACTGAAGCTTTCTTT.

This rearrangement joins TRBV2 to TRBJ2-1; TRBD1 is a possible D gene (5 bases). Germline assignment: CDR1 SNHLY and CDR2 FYNNEI. V lost 3 bases to trimming and J lost 8 bases, with 11 bases between them. This CDR3 has 13 residues. CDR3 DNA: TGTGCCAGCAGTGATAGGGGAATCGATGAGCAGTTCTTC. It yields the protein CASSDRGIDEQFF.

This clone was detected once. The CDR3 reads CASSQDYSYGYTF. CDR3 DNA sequence: TGCGCCAGCAGCCAAGATTACAGCTATGGCTACACCTTC. The rearrangement uses TRBV4-3 and TRBJ1-2; D is uncertain. CDR1 and CDR2 (germline): LGHNA, YSLEER. V lost 0 bases, J lost 4 bases, and 6 bases lay in between. CDR3 length equals 13 residues.

V usage is TRBV5-1 and J usage is TRBJ2-1; 13 nucleotides line up with TRBD2. V shed 3 bases, J shed 3 bases, and the junction held 9 bases outside the gene matches. The CDR3 contains 18 residues. CDR1 SGHRS and CDR2 YFSETQ come from the germline V gene. For the CDR3, the DNA is TGCGCCAGCAGCTCCGGACTAGCGGGAGTTGATTTCTACAATGAGCAGTTCTTC. It specifies CASSSGLAGVDFYNEQFF. Filled out from reference TRBV5-1 and TRBJ2-1, the complete variable domain reads KAGVTQTPRYLIKTRGQQVTLSCSPISGHRSVSWYQQTPGQGLQFLFEYFSETQRNKGNFPGRFSGRQFSNSRSEMNVSTLELGDSALYLCASSSGLAGVDFYNEQFFGPGTRLTVL.

This chain uses TRBV2 with TRBJ1-3; 9 bases fit TRBD1. CDR1 SNHLY and CDR2 FYNNEI come from the germline V gene. V trimming: 7 bases; J trimming: 0 bases; junction bases outside the gene matches: 4. This CDR3 comprises 15 residues. CDR3 residues: CASNRDRVSGNTIYF. The CDR3 DNA sequence: TGTGCCAGCAATAGGGACAGGGTCTCTGGAAACACCATATATTTT.

This clone occurred a few times. This chain connects TRBV19 to TRBJ1-5; D is unresolved. The ends were cut back, 6 bases at V and 5 bases at J, with 11 bases in the middle. This CDR3 comprises 13 residues. CDR1 is LNHDA and CDR2 is SQIVND in the germline V gene (reference sequence). The CDR3 region is CASSSAGHQPQHF. CDR3 nucleotide sequence: TGTGCCAGTAGCTCAGCGGGTCATCAGCCCCAGCATTTT.

The chain joins TRBV7-2 to TRBJ1-6; unclear D gene. This CDR3 has 13 amino acids. Per germline, CDR1 SGHTA and CDR2 FQGNSA. Trimming stripped 1 base from V and 7 bases from J, with 5 bases between. The CDR3 nucleotides read TGTGCCAGCAGCTTAGATCCGAATTCACCCCTCCACTTT. Encoded protein: CASSLDPNSPLHF. Using reference TRBV7-2 and TRBJ1-6 for the parts outside the CDR3, the full variable domain is GAGVSQSPSNKVTEKGKDVELRCDPISGHTALYWYRQSLGQGLEFLIYFQGNSAPDKSGLPSDRFSAERTGGSVSTLTIQRTQQEDSAVYLCASSLDPNSPLHFGNGTRLTVT.

The rearrangement uses TRBV11-1 and TRBJ2-5; the D gene is possibly TRBD2 (5 bases). Germline CDR1 SGHAT, CDR2 FQDESV (reference sequence). The CDR3 has 14 amino acids. The V gene lost 5 bases and the J gene lost 5 bases, with 15 bases spanning the gap. As DNA, the CDR3 is TGTGCCAGCAGCCCGCCGAGGGCTCCGGAGACCCAGTACTTC. It codes for CASSPPRAPETQYF.

A few counts support this clone. V gene TRBV20-1 combines with J gene TRBJ2-1; D unclear. V was pared by 8 bases and J by 6 bases, with 11 bases between. Germline CDR1 is DFQATT and CDR2 is SNEGSKA (reference sequence). The CDR3 extends over 11 amino acids. The CDR3 DNA is TGCAGTACTCGCCCGATCAATGAGCAGTTCTTC. It encodes CSTRPINEQFF.

The gene calls are TRBV9 and TRBJ1-1; TRBD1 agrees at 10 bases. Germline V gene data show CDR1 as SGDLS and CDR2 as YYNGEE. The V segment lost 4 bases and the J segment 7 bases; nucleotides outside the gene matches: 1. This CDR3 region has 12 residues. The CDR3 region is CASSRTGGEAFF. In DNA, the CDR3 is TGTGCCAGCAGCAGGACAGGGGGTGAAGCTTTCTTT. Full variable domain (missing parts from reference TRBV9 and TRBJ1-1): DSGVTQTPKHLITATGQRVTLRCSPRSGDLSVYWYQQSLDQGLQFLIQYYNGEERAKGNILERFSAQQFPDLHSELNLSSLELGDSALYFCASSRTGGEAFFGQGTRLTVV.

There are a few counts of this clone. The CDR3 bases are TGTGCCTGGAGTGTACGAGGGGACAGGGAACAGCCCCAGCATTTT. Translation gives CAWSVRGDREQPQHF. The gene calls are TRBV30 and TRBJ1-5, with 9 nucleotides matching TRBD1. The V gene's germline CDR1 is GTSNPN and CDR2 SVGIG (reference sequence). The trim removed 0 bases at V and 7 bases at J, leaving 7 bases unmatched. This CDR3 spans 15 amino acids.

The rearrangement joins TRBV5-5 to TRBJ1-2; 7 bases match TRBD1. Germline lookup yields CDR1 SGHKS and CDR2 YYEKEE (reference sequence). The CDR3 totals 14 residues. V gave up 0 bases and J gave up 5 bases; unmatched junction bases: 4. Here the CDR3 DNA reads TGTGCCAGCAGCTTGGACAGGGGTTGGTATGGCTACACCTTC. This codes for CASSLDRGWYGYTF.